Below are 10 T cell receptor beta chains sequenced from a single sample in a study of blood T cell repertoires in COVID-19. Repertoires were generated with immunoSEQ multiplex PCR, while TCRdb's copy carries only in-frame clones and drops some. The sample has 50,000 to 70,000 clones, 86% seen once. What was sequenced was peripheral blood. These TCRs come from a man in his fifties with active COVID-19.

The J gene is TRBJ1-4, the V gene TRBV4-1, with TRBD1 matching over 8 bases. There are 15 residues in the CDR3. Germline-derived CDR1 and CDR2 are MGHRA and YSYEKL. Trimming at V came to 1 base and at J to 5 bases, leaving 3 bases not matched to a gene. CDR3 nucleotide sequence: TGCGCCAGCAGCCAAGGGCCAGGGGGCAATGAAAAACTGTTTTTT. It is translated as CASSQGPGGNEKLFF.

The V and J genes are TRBV12-3 or TRBV12-4 and TRBJ1-1, with a tentative D call TRBD1 (6 bases). The CDR3 covers 13 residues. V lost 5 bases and J lost 8, with 15 bases in between. CDR3 coding DNA: TGTGCCAGCAGTCCACAGGGACACCGCGAAGCTTTCTTT. It translates to CASSPQGHREAFF.

The rearrangement links TRBV5-1 to TRBJ2-5, with TRBD1 identical over 11 bases. J gave up 4 bases and V 4 bases, and 3 bases lay outside the gene matches. CDR1 and CDR2 from the germline V gene are SGHRS and YFSETQ. The CDR3 totals 14 residues. The CDR3 here is CASSPGTGGETQYF. DNA of the CDR3: TGCGCCAGCAGCCCGGGGACAGGGGGAGAGACCCAGTACTTC.

To note about this clone: Other nucleotide sequences from this sample produce the same CDR3. The rearrangement joins TRBV5-4 to TRBJ1-2, with unresolved D. CDR1 SGHNT and CDR2 YYREEE come from the germline V gene (reference sequence). Deletions cut 0 bases from V and 2 bases from J, with 5 bases between. CDR3 size: 13 residues. CDR3 sequence (DNA): TGTGCCAGCAGCTTGGCGGGAAACTATGGCTACACCTTC. The encoded protein is CASSLAGNYGYTF. Together with reference TRBV5-4 and TRBJ1-2, the CDR3 gives the full variable domain: ETGVTQSPTHLIKTRGQQVTLRCSSQSGHNTVSWYQQALGQGPQFIFQYYREEENGRGNFPPRFSGLQFPNYSSELNVNALELDDSALYLCASSLAGNYGYTFGSGTRLTVV.

Here the CDR3 reads CSVEATGAYNEQFF. The CDR3 nucleotides are TGCAGCGTTGAAGCTACAGGAGCCTACAATGAGCAGTTCTTC. J is TRBJ2-1 and V is TRBV29-1; TRBD1 is a possible D gene (5 bases). V lost 1 base to trimming and J lost 2 bases, with 9 bases between them. In germline, CDR1 is SQVTM, CDR2 ANQGSEA. CDR3 length: 14 amino acids.

The chain is built from TRBV5-4 and TRBJ2-5; tentatively, D is TRBD2 (7 bases). Germline lookup yields CDR1 SGHNT and CDR2 YYREEE (reference sequence). Trimming removed 0 bases at V and 7 bases at J, with 10 bases between. The CDR3 consists of 13 residues. The CDR3 sequence: CASSLDREGTQYF. CDR3 nucleotides: TGTGCCAGCAGCTTGGACAGGGAGGGGACCCAGTACTTC.

This chain uses TRBV6-6 with TRBJ1-1; no reliable D call. Germline CDR1 MNHNY, CDR2 SVGAGI (reference sequence). V lost 6 bases to trimming and J lost 1 base, with 18 bases between them. There are 16 residues in the CDR3. CDR3 in amino acids: CASSTYSRGSNTEAFF. The CDR3 DNA reads as TGTGCCAGCAGCACCTATTCCAGAGGTTCGAACACTGAAGCTTTCTTT.

V usage is TRBV3-1 (or the pseudogene TRBV3-2) and J usage is TRBJ1-1, with D perhaps TRBD1 (6 bases). The CDR3 contains 16 residues. Per the germline V gene, CDR1 is LGHDT and CDR2 is YNNKEL (reference sequence). The V gene lost 2 bases and the J gene lost 6 bases, with 19 bases spanning the gap. In DNA, the CDR3 is TGTGCCAGCAGCCAACCGGCCGGGGGGCTTAGGGCTGAAGCTTTCTTT. This codes for CASSQPAGGLRAEAFF.

V usage is TRBV6-5 and J usage is TRBJ2-1, with 7 nucleotides matching TRBD1. The CDR3 consists of 16 residues. Trimming took 0 bases from V and 6 from J; bases not matched to a gene: 8. Germline assignment: CDR1 MNHEY and CDR2 SVGAGI. DNA for the CDR3: TGTGCCAGCAGTTACTCCCACAGGGGAATGGCCAATGAGCAGTTCTTC. Amino acids: CASSYSHRGMANEQFF.

CDR3 protein: CASSFGQNGYTF. CDR3 nucleotides: TGTGCCAGCAGTTTTGGACAGAATGGCTACACCTTC. V gene TRBV12-3 or TRBV12-4 combines with J gene TRBJ1-2; tentatively, D is TRBD1 (6 bases). Trimming stripped 3 bases from V and 6 bases from J, with 8 bases between. CDR3 length equals 12 residues.